Listed below are T cell receptor beta chains from one sample, sequenced in a study of T cell responses to AZD1222 COVID-19 vaccine. Sequencing was performed with immunoSEQ multiplex PCR; in TCRdb, only in-frame clones are kept and a portion is missing. The repertoire holds some 130,000 clones, with roughly 82% as singletons. The input for sequencing was peripheral blood, taken on day 0 of AZD1222 vaccination. The receptors here all came from an adult in good health. Both conserved end residues are part of each CDR3. The D gene is left open where the match is weak. Clone size appears in some rows only: once, few, many, or a class for an expanded clone.

V gene	D gene	J gene	clone size	CDR3 length	CDR3 protein	CDR3 DNA
TRBV6-5	.	TRBJ1-1	.	15	CATRGGMRGNTEAFF	TGTGCCACCAGAGGAGGGATGAGAGGGAACACTGAAGCTTTCTTT
TRBV18	.	TRBJ2-7	.	14	CASSPARWGNEQYF	TGTGCCAGCTCACCAGCCAGATGGGGGAACGAGCAGTACTTC
TRBV29-1	.	TRBJ2-6	.	19	CSVVGSHSADFSGANVLTF	TGCAGCGTTGTTGGGTCGCATAGCGCGGATTTCTCTGGGGCCAACGTCCTGACTTTC
TRBV27	TRBD2	TRBJ2-1	.	18	CASRMGLAGGGSYNEQFF	TGTGCCAGCAGAATGGGACTAGCGGGGGGAGGGTCCTACAATGAGCAGTTCTTC
TRBV19	.	TRBJ1-1	.	14	CASSMTYQVPEAFF	TGTGCCAGTAGTATGACGTATCAGGTTCCTGAAGCTTTCTTT
TRBV5-6	TRBD1	TRBJ1-1	.	14	CASRLTGFGTEAFF	TGTGCCAGCAGATTGACAGGGTTTGGGACTGAAGCTTTCTTT
TRBV28	.	TRBJ1-1	.	13	CASSLLEHTEAFF	TGTGCCAGCAGTTTATTGGAGCACACTGAAGCTTTCTTT
TRBV2	.	TRBJ1-1	once	14	CASSESVGGTEAFF	TGTGCCAGCAGTGAAAGCGTGGGGGGGACTGAAGCTTTCTTT
TRBV18	.	TRBJ1-1	once	13	CASSPAVATEAFF	TGTGCCAGCTCACCAGCGGTGGCCACTGAAGCTTTCTTT
TRBV7-9	.	TRBJ1-4	.	15	CASSPDGRGEEKLFF	TGTGCCAGCAGCCCTGATGGGCGAGGGGAGGAAAAACTGTTTTTT
TRBV28	.	TRBJ1-5	once	13	CASSNLRSEPQHF	TGTGCCAGCAGTAACCTAAGGAGTGAGCCCCAGCATTTT
TRBV19	.	TRBJ1-5	.	13	CASSTPGLQPQHF	TGTGCCAGTAGTACCCCCGGATTACAGCCCCAGCATTTT
TRBV10-1	.	TRBJ2-6	.	17	CASSRPAAQSRANVLTF	TGCGCCAGCAGTCGCCCGGCCGCACAAAGTCGGGCCAACGTCCTGACTTTC
TRBV10-3	TRBD1	TRBJ1-2	.	13	CAITPGQARGYTF	TGTGCCATCACCCCGGGACAGGCGAGGGGCTACACCTTC
TRBV5-1	.	TRBJ1-4	.	14	CASRTTTTNEKLFF	TGCGCCAGCCGGACGACTACAACTAATGAAAAACTGTTTTTT
TRBV5-1	.	TRBJ1-4	.	14	CASSLEKGNEKLFF	TGCGCCAGCAGCTTGGAGAAGGGGAATGAAAAACTGTTTTTT
TRBV7-3	TRBD1	TRBJ1-2	.	15	CASSLTGTGGKGYTF	TGTGCCAGCAGCTTAACCGGGACAGGGGGCAAAGGCTACACCTTC
TRBV27	TRBD1	TRBJ1-5	few	14	CASSLTGWYQPQHF	TGTGCCAGCAGTTTGACAGGGTGGTATCAGCCCCAGCATTTT
TRBV28	.	TRBJ2-4	.	13	CASSLGPLPFQYF	TGTGCCAGCAGTTTAGGGCCCCTTCCCTTCCAGTACTTC
TRBV10-3	.	TRBJ1-5	.	17	CAISESVPGRSNQPQHF	TGTGCCATCAGTGAGTCTGTACCGGGAAGAAGCAATCAGCCCCAGCATTTT
TRBV5-1	.	TRBJ1-2	.	15	CASSLGHEGLGGYTF	TGCGCCAGCAGCTTGGGCCACGAGGGGTTGGGTGGCTACACCTTC
TRBV5-1	.	TRBJ1-1	.	14	CASSFGGEGTEAFF	TGCGCCAGCAGCTTCGGGGGGGAAGGCACTGAAGCTTTCTTT
TRBV28	.	TRBJ1-2	.	14	CASSLIGANYGYTF	TGTGCCAGCAGTTTAATAGGCGCAAACTATGGCTACACCTTC
TRBV5-1	TRBD2	TRBJ2-5	.	15	CASSSAGRGQETQYF	TGCGCCAGCAGCTCAGCAGGGCGGGGGCAAGAGACCCAGTACTTC
TRBV5-6	TRBD2	TRBJ2-2	once	16	CASSLDWGGDTGELFF	TGTGCCAGCAGCCTGGATTGGGGAGGGGACACCGGGGAGCTGTTTTTT
TRBV5-5	TRBD1	TRBJ2-2	.	17	CASSLSDRGANTGELFF	TGTGCCAGCAGCCTATCCGACAGGGGGGCGAACACCGGGGAGCTGTTTTTT
TRBV7-9	.	TRBJ1-1	.	12	CASSKYWTEAFF	TGTGCCAGCAGCAAATATTGGACTGAAGCTTTCTTT
TRBV28	.	TRBJ1-1	.	13	CASSPGGYTEAFF	TGTGCCAGCAGTCCCGGGGGCTACACTGAAGCTTTCTTT
TRBV3-1/TRBV3-2	.	TRBJ2-5	.	15	CASSQGVLGQETQYF	TGTGCCAGCAGCCAAGGGGTGTTAGGCCAAGAGACCCAGTACTTC
TRBV5-4	.	TRBJ1-2	.	12	CASSLSHYGYTF	TGTGCCAGCAGCTTGTCTCACTATGGCTACACCTTC
TRBV30	.	TRBJ1-1	.	14	CAWIWGRGGTEAFF	TGTGCCTGGATTTGGGGGAGGGGAGGAACTGAAGCTTTCTTT
TRBV10-1	.	TRBJ1-2	.	14	CARETGLANYGYTF	TGCGCCAGGGAGACAGGTCTCGCTAACTATGGCTACACCTTC
TRBV27	.	TRBJ2-7	.	15	CASSLSGGAIGRQYF	TGTGCCAGCAGTTTATCAGGAGGGGCTATCGGCCGGCAGTACTTC
TRBV28	TRBD1	TRBJ1-1	.	12	CASKGTATEAFF	TGTGCCAGCAAAGGGACAGCCACTGAAGCTTTCTTT
TRBV28	.	TRBJ2-7	few	16	CASQLPGGPGIYEQYF	TGTGCCAGCCAACTCCCCGGGGGGCCTGGAATCTACGAGCAGTACTTC
TRBV5-5	TRBD1	TRBJ2-2	.	16	CASSLTVTGDTGELFF	TGTGCCAGCAGCTTGACGGTGACAGGGGACACCGGGGAGCTGTTTTTT
TRBV12-3/TRBV12-4	.	TRBJ1-1	few	13	CASRTTGGTEAFF	TGTGCCAGCAGGACTACCGGGGGGACTGAAGCTTTCTTT
TRBV5-1	TRBD1	TRBJ2-7	.	14	CASSSGQVNYEQYF	TGCGCCAGCAGCTCCGGACAGGTTAACTACGAGCAGTACTTC
TRBV19	.	TRBJ1-1	.	14	CASSPSGPNTEAFF	TGTGCCAGTAGTCCCTCCGGTCCGAACACTGAAGCTTTCTTT
TRBV5-4	.	TRBJ2-1	.	12	CASSFPYNEQFF	TGTGCCAGCAGCTTCCCCTACAATGAGCAGTTCTTC
TRBV28	.	TRBJ1-6	.	12	CASTLPNSPLHF	TGTGCCAGCACCTTGCCAAATTCACCCCTCCACTTT
TRBV3-1/TRBV3-2	.	TRBJ1-1	.	12	CASSSRPTEAFF	TGTGCCAGCAGCTCACGGCCCACTGAAGCTTTCTTT
TRBV30	.	TRBJ1-5	.	14	CAWSVAQGDQPQHF	TGTGCCTGGAGTGTGGCACAGGGAGATCAGCCCCAGCATTTT
TRBV6-5	.	TRBJ1-2	once	11	CAAAGIYGYTF	TGTGCCGCCGCCGGGATCTATGGCTACACCTTC
TRBV7-8	.	TRBJ2-2	.	15	CASSLSTAGTGELFF	TGTGCCAGCAGCCTGAGCACGGCAGGCACCGGGGAGCTGTTTTTT
TRBV5-5	TRBD1	TRBJ1-2	.	15	CASSLSSGTGGGYTF	TGTGCCAGCAGCTTATCCTCCGGGACAGGGGGTGGCTACACCTTC
TRBV7-9	.	TRBJ1-1	.	14	CASSSGRRNTEAFF	TGTGCCAGCAGCTCGGGACGGAGGAACACTGAAGCTTTCTTT
TRBV29-1	TRBD1	TRBJ1-5	once	13	CSVLQGINQPQHF	TGCAGCGTTTTACAGGGGATCAATCAGCCCCAGCATTTT
TRBV9	TRBD1	TRBJ2-7	once	15	CASSVAGQGLREQYF	TGTGCCAGCAGCGTAGCGGGACAGGGGCTTCGCGAGCAGTACTTC
TRBV19	.	TRBJ2-3	.	14	CASRNLMSTDTQYF	TGTGCCAGTAGAAACCTGATGAGCACAGATACGCAGTATTTT
TRBV6-4	.	TRBJ1-1	.	16	CASTRFRGMVNTEAFF	TGTGCCAGCACCAGGTTTCGGGGGATGGTGAACACTGAAGCTTTCTTT
TRBV4-1	TRBD2	TRBJ2-7	few	15	CASSQVSGATYEQYF	TGCGCCAGCAGCCAAGTTAGCGGGGCTACCTACGAGCAGTACTTC
TRBV2	.	TRBJ2-5	.	15	CASRDHGAGQETQYF	TGTGCCAGCAGGGACCACGGGGCGGGACAAGAGACCCAGTACTTC
TRBV19	.	TRBJ1-6	.	18	CASSPPRTGVSYNSPLHF	TGTGCCAGTAGTCCCCCCCGGACGGGAGTCTCCTATAATTCACCCCTCCACTTT
TRBV5-1	TRBD1	TRBJ1-2	.	15	CASSLEGQGTDSYTF	TGCGCCAGCAGCTTGGAGGGACAGGGCACGGATAGCTACACCTTC
TRBV21-1	.	TRBJ1-3	.	17	CASSKTWEADSGNTIYF	TGTGCCAGCAGCAAGACCTGGGAGGCCGACTCTGGAAACACCATATATTTT
TRBV2	.	TRBJ1-2	.	14	CASSDQAFDYGYTF	TGTGCCAGCAGTGATCAGGCCTTCGACTATGGCTACACCTTC